This T cell receptor (beta chain) was recovered during a study of cytomegalovirus exposure and HLA in healthy donors. The PCR made use of 60 Vbeta and 13 Jbeta primers. Libraries were prepared by immunoSEQ multiplex PCR; TCRdb keeps only in-frame clonotypes and omits some of them. The table lists about 130,000 clones, roughly three quarters of them singletons. Germline V gene lookup returns CDR1 MNHEY and CDR2 SMNVEV (reference sequence). The ends lost 4 bases at V and 7 bases at J; junction bases unmatched: 4. The CDR3 is made up of 14 amino acids. This TCR was recovered from a man aged 25 to 40 in good health and CMV-seronegative. This chain connects TRBV27 to TRBJ1-5, with 10 nucleotides matching TRBD1. Sequenced: PBMCs. The chain's CDR3 is CASSYGTGEQPQHF. CDR3 coding DNA: TGTGCCAGCAGTTACGGGACAGGGGAGCAGCCCCAGCATTTT.